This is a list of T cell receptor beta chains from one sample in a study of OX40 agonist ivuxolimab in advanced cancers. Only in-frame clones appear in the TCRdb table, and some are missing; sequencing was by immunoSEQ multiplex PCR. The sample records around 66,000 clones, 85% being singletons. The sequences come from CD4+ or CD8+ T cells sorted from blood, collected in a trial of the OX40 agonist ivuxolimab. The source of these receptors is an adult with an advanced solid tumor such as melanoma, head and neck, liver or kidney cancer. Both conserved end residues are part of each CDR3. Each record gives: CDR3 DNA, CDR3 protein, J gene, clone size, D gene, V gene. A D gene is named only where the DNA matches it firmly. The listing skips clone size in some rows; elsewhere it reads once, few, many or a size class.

cdr3_nt: TGCAGCGTACGGGGGGGAGCAAATGAGCAGTTCTTC
cdr3_aa: CSVRGGANEQFF
j_call: TRBJ2-1
clone_size: NA
d_call: TRBD2
v_call: TRBV29-1

cdr3_nt: TGTGCCAGCTCACCACGCGTGAACGTATACGAGCAGTACTTC
cdr3_aa: CASSPRVNVYEQYF
j_call: TRBJ2-7
clone_size: NA
d_call: NA
v_call: TRBV18

cdr3_nt: TGTGCCAGCAGTTTACGGGGGCCTAGCTCCTACAATGAGCAGTTCTTC
cdr3_aa: CASSLRGPSSYNEQFF
j_call: TRBJ2-1
clone_size: NA
d_call: NA
v_call: TRBV27

cdr3_nt: TGTGCCACCAGCAGAGATATCAAAGGCGGGAATGAAAAACTGTTTTTT
cdr3_aa: CATSRDIKGGNEKLFF
j_call: TRBJ1-4
clone_size: NA
d_call: NA
v_call: TRBV15

cdr3_nt: TGTGCCAGCGGCCAGGATACGCAGTATTTT
cdr3_aa: CASGQDTQYF
j_call: TRBJ2-3
clone_size: NA
d_call: NA
v_call: TRBV9

cdr3_nt: TGTGCCAGTAGAGGTGGGAATCAGCCCCAGCATTTT
cdr3_aa: CASRGGNQPQHF
j_call: TRBJ1-5
clone_size: NA
d_call: NA
v_call: TRBV19

cdr3_nt: TGTGCCACCAGCACTAGACAGGGAAGGGGGACCGGGGAGCTGTTTTTT
cdr3_aa: CATSTRQGRGTGELFF
j_call: TRBJ2-2
clone_size: NA
d_call: TRBD1
v_call: TRBV15

cdr3_nt: TGTGCCAGCAGCTTAGTGTGGAACACCGGGGAGCTGTTTTTT
cdr3_aa: CASSLVWNTGELFF
j_call: TRBJ2-2
clone_size: NA
d_call: NA
v_call: TRBV7-2

cdr3_nt: TGTGCCAGCAGCTTACCCGGGACTTTGAACACTGAAGCTTTCTTT
cdr3_aa: CASSLPGTLNTEAFF
j_call: TRBJ1-1
clone_size: NA
d_call: NA
v_call: TRBV5-6

cdr3_nt: TGTGCCAGCATGGGGTGGACTAGCGAGGGCACCGGGGAGCTGTTTTTT
cdr3_aa: CASMGWTSEGTGELFF
j_call: TRBJ2-2
clone_size: NA
d_call: TRBD2
v_call: TRBV25-1

cdr3_nt: TGTGCCAGCAGATTTGACAATGAGCAGTTCTTC
cdr3_aa: CASRFDNEQFF
j_call: TRBJ2-1
clone_size: NA
d_call: NA
v_call: TRBV5-8

cdr3_nt: TGTGCCAGCAGCCAGGACACGGTCTCTAGTGAGCAGTTCTTC
cdr3_aa: CASSQDTVSSEQFF
j_call: TRBJ2-1
clone_size: NA
d_call: NA
v_call: TRBV11-3

cdr3_nt: TGTGCCATCAGTGAGTCGGGGATCGCTAGCGGGAGGAGCGATACGCAGTATTTT
cdr3_aa: CAISESGIASGRSDTQYF
j_call: TRBJ2-3
clone_size: NA
d_call: TRBD2
v_call: TRBV10-3

cdr3_nt: TGTGCCAGCAGCTTATACGGGGAGGGTGCGAATGAGCAGTTCTTC
cdr3_aa: CASSLYGEGANEQFF
j_call: TRBJ2-1
clone_size: NA
d_call: TRBD2
v_call: TRBV11-2

cdr3_nt: TGTGCCAGCAGTTTTCCCCGTTGGGCGCCCTACAATGAGCAGTTCTTC
cdr3_aa: CASSFPRWAPYNEQFF
j_call: TRBJ2-1
clone_size: NA
d_call: NA
v_call: TRBV28

cdr3_nt: TGTGCCACCAGCAGAGATTCCGCAACTAGCGGGAGGGCCGGGGGGACAGATACGCAGTATTTT
cdr3_aa: CATSRDSATSGRAGGTDTQYF
j_call: TRBJ2-3
clone_size: once
d_call: TRBD2
v_call: TRBV15

cdr3_nt: TGTGCCAGTAGTATAAGTTATTCAGGGCCAGCACAAGAGACCCAGTACTTC
cdr3_aa: CASSISYSGPAQETQYF
j_call: TRBJ2-5
clone_size: NA
d_call: NA
v_call: TRBV19

cdr3_nt: TGCGCCAGCCGTCCTGGGCAGGGGGCATCAAACATTCAGTACTTC
cdr3_aa: CASRPGQGASNIQYF
j_call: TRBJ2-4
clone_size: once
d_call: TRBD1
v_call: TRBV5-1

cdr3_nt: TGTGCCAGCAGCCAAGATAACAGGGGCTATGGCTACACCTTC
cdr3_aa: CASSQDNRGYGYTF
j_call: TRBJ1-2
clone_size: NA
d_call: TRBD1
v_call: TRBV14

cdr3_nt: TGTGCCAGCAGCTTAGTCACCCGAAATGAGCAGTTCTTC
cdr3_aa: CASSLVTRNEQFF
j_call: TRBJ2-1
clone_size: NA
d_call: NA
v_call: TRBV7-2

cdr3_nt: TGCGCCAGCAGCTTGGATGCGAACTCCTACGAGCAGTACTTC
cdr3_aa: CASSLDANSYEQYF
j_call: TRBJ2-7
clone_size: many
d_call: NA
v_call: TRBV5-1

cdr3_nt: TGTGCCAGCAGCCAAGATCATCGGAGGAGTGCTAATGAAAAACTGTTTTTT
cdr3_aa: CASSQDHRRSANEKLFF
j_call: TRBJ1-4
clone_size: NA
d_call: NA
v_call: TRBV14

cdr3_nt: TGTGCCAGCAGCGTAAACAAATTCTCCACTGGAAACACCATATATTTT
cdr3_aa: CASSVNKFSTGNTIYF
j_call: TRBJ1-3
clone_size: NA
d_call: NA
v_call: TRBV9

cdr3_nt: TGTGCCAGCAGCCGAACAGGGTACACTGAAGCTTTCTTT
cdr3_aa: CASSRTGYTEAFF
j_call: TRBJ1-1
clone_size: NA
d_call: NA
v_call: TRBV2

cdr3_nt: TGTGCCAGCAGTTCGAGCGGGACCACAGATACGCAGTATTTT
cdr3_aa: CASSSSGTTDTQYF
j_call: TRBJ2-3
clone_size: NA
d_call: TRBD2
v_call: TRBV7-2

cdr3_nt: TGTGCCAGCAGTTCTCCGGGACAGGGAGCTCTTCTGGGGAACACCATATATTTT
cdr3_aa: CASSSPGQGALLGNTIYF
j_call: TRBJ1-3
clone_size: many
d_call: TRBD1
v_call: TRBV28

cdr3_nt: TGCGCCAGCAGCTTGAGTGTCGGAGTAGAGACCCAGTACTTC
cdr3_aa: CASSLSVGVETQYF
j_call: TRBJ2-5
clone_size: NA
d_call: NA
v_call: TRBV5-1

cdr3_nt: TGTGCCAGCAGCATCACAGGGGGCCATGGCTACACCTTC
cdr3_aa: CASSITGGHGYTF
j_call: TRBJ1-2
clone_size: once
d_call: TRBD1
v_call: TRBV7-3

cdr3_nt: TGTGCCAGCAGCGTCCGACAGGGGAGGGGAGAGACCCAGTACTTC
cdr3_aa: CASSVRQGRGETQYF
j_call: TRBJ2-5
clone_size: NA
d_call: NA
v_call: TRBV9

cdr3_nt: TGTGCCAGTAGTACCCTACAGGGGGCGAACACCGGGGAGCTGTTTTTT
cdr3_aa: CASSTLQGANTGELFF
j_call: TRBJ2-2
clone_size: NA
d_call: TRBD1
v_call: TRBV19

cdr3_nt: TGTGCCACCAGCAGTCGGCGGGAGGGCCGTGTAGATACGCAGTATTTT
cdr3_aa: CATSSRREGRVDTQYF
j_call: TRBJ2-3
clone_size: NA
d_call: TRBD2
v_call: TRBV15

cdr3_nt: TGTGCCAGCAGCTTGAAGGGAACGAACACCGGGGAGCTGTTTTTT
cdr3_aa: CASSLKGTNTGELFF
j_call: TRBJ2-2
clone_size: NA
d_call: NA
v_call: TRBV5-4

cdr3_nt: TGTGCCAGCAGCCCCTTCACTAGCGGGTCTTGGGGGGAGCAGTACTTC
cdr3_aa: CASSPFTSGSWGEQYF
j_call: TRBJ2-7
clone_size: NA
d_call: TRBD2
v_call: TRBV11-2

cdr3_nt: TGTGCCAGCACCCCGGACAGGGGCAGCAATCAGCCCCAGCATTTT
cdr3_aa: CASTPDRGSNQPQHF
j_call: TRBJ1-5
clone_size: NA
d_call: TRBD1
v_call: TRBV7-2

cdr3_nt: TGTGCCAGCCAACCGTCGGAGGCTTCACCCCTCCACTTT
cdr3_aa: CASQPSEASPLHF
j_call: TRBJ1-6
clone_size: NA
d_call: NA
v_call: TRBV5-4

cdr3_nt: TGTGCCAGCAGCATGACTAGCGGGAGTCGCAATGAGCAGTTCTTC
cdr3_aa: CASSMTSGSRNEQFF
j_call: TRBJ2-1
clone_size: once
d_call: TRBD2
v_call: TRBV7-2

cdr3_nt: TGCGCCAGCAGCTTGGCGGGGGGTTACACCTACGAGCAGTACTTC
cdr3_aa: CASSLAGGYTYEQYF
j_call: TRBJ2-7
clone_size: NA
d_call: TRBD2
v_call: TRBV5-1

cdr3_nt: TGTGCCACCAGCAGAGATACGGGGACTGAAGCTTTCTTT
cdr3_aa: CATSRDTGTEAFF
j_call: TRBJ1-1
clone_size: NA
d_call: NA
v_call: TRBV15

cdr3_nt: TGTGCCAGCAGTTCCGGACGGGGAGTCTACGAGCAGTACTTC
cdr3_aa: CASSSGRGVYEQYF
j_call: TRBJ2-7
clone_size: NA
d_call: NA
v_call: TRBV6-6

cdr3_nt: TGCAGCGTTGATTGTGCAGAGCACTATGGCTACACCTTC
cdr3_aa: CSVDCAEHYGYTF
j_call: TRBJ1-2
clone_size: NA
d_call: NA
v_call: TRBV29-1

cdr3_nt: TGTGCCAGCTCTGCAGGGGGCACCACTGAAGCTTTCTTT
cdr3_aa: CASSAGGTTEAFF
j_call: TRBJ1-1
clone_size: NA
d_call: TRBD1
v_call: TRBV28

cdr3_nt: TGTGCCAGTAGTATAGGACAGGGGAGGGAGACCCAGTACTTC
cdr3_aa: CASSIGQGRETQYF
j_call: TRBJ2-5
clone_size: NA
d_call: TRBD1
v_call: TRBV19

cdr3_nt: TGTGCCAGCAGCGTAGGGACCCCAGATACGCAGTATTTT
cdr3_aa: CASSVGTPDTQYF
j_call: TRBJ2-3
clone_size: NA
d_call: NA
v_call: TRBV7-6

cdr3_nt: TGCGCCAGCAGCCAAGAGGGGCCGGGACAGGGGGTAAGGAACACTGAAGCTTTCTTT
cdr3_aa: CASSQEGPGQGVRNTEAFF
j_call: TRBJ1-1
clone_size: NA
d_call: TRBD1
v_call: TRBV4-1

cdr3_nt: TGTGCCAGCAGCTTTTCGGGCACAGGGGGCGCAAATTCACCCCTCCACTTT
cdr3_aa: CASSFSGTGGANSPLHF
j_call: TRBJ1-6
clone_size: once
d_call: TRBD1
v_call: TRBV7-3

cdr3_nt: TGTGCCTGGAGTCTCGGTCTAGCGGGGGCCTACGAGCAGTACTTC
cdr3_aa: CAWSLGLAGAYEQYF
j_call: TRBJ2-7
clone_size: NA
d_call: TRBD2
v_call: TRBV30

cdr3_nt: TGTGCCAGCAGCCGGCGACTAGCGGGAGAGATTCGAGAGACCCAGTACTTC
cdr3_aa: CASSRRLAGEIRETQYF
j_call: TRBJ2-5
clone_size: few
d_call: TRBD2
v_call: TRBV6-9

cdr3_nt: TGTGCCAGCAGCCAAGATTCCCCAATGGAGACCCAGTACTTC
cdr3_aa: CASSQDSPMETQYF
j_call: TRBJ2-5
clone_size: NA
d_call: NA
v_call: TRBV4-2

cdr3_nt: TGTGCCTGGAGTGGCGGACAGGGGGGGTTCTATGGCTACACCTTC
cdr3_aa: CAWSGGQGGFYGYTF
j_call: TRBJ1-2
clone_size: NA
d_call: TRBD1
v_call: TRBV30

cdr3_nt: TGCAGCGTTGACAGCGCCTATGGCTACACCTTC
cdr3_aa: CSVDSAYGYTF
j_call: TRBJ1-2
clone_size: NA
d_call: NA
v_call: TRBV29-1

cdr3_nt: TGTGCCAGCAGTTACTCACAGTTGAACACTGAAGCTTTCTTT
cdr3_aa: CASSYSQLNTEAFF
j_call: TRBJ1-1
clone_size: NA
d_call: NA
v_call: TRBV6-5

cdr3_nt: TGTGCCAGCACTGGTAGCGGCCATCCCTACAATGAGCAGTTCTTC
cdr3_aa: CASTGSGHPYNEQFF
j_call: TRBJ2-1
clone_size: NA
d_call: NA
v_call: TRBV25-1